The T cell receptor (beta chain) under discussion was sequenced for a study of blood T cells in healthy people across ages. This clonotype was recorded a few times. Through a sample-barcoded 5' primer and a J-beta primer mix, a second PCR was run for about 6 to 12 cycles. One entry per CDR3 protein results from TCRdb running MiXCR on the 5' RACE reads. The sample lists some 800,000 distinct CDR3 sequences; approximately 25% were seen once. The CDR3 is made up of 12 amino acids. With 3 bases removed from V and 4 bases from J, the gap between germline ends came to 4 bases. CDR1 KGHSH and CDR2 LQKENI come from the germline V gene. The same sample was also studied in work on T cells of mothers and their children.

The receptor's source is a boy aged 5-17 years in good health. The V call is TRBV18, the J call TRBJ1-5; D is uncertain. Sample: blood. The CDR3 DNA follows: TGTGCCAGCTCACCTAATAATCAGCCCCAGCATTTT. It is translated as CASSPNNQPQHF. Full variable domain (missing parts from reference TRBV18 and TRBJ1-5): NAGVMQNPRHLVRRRGQEARLRCSPMKGHSHVYWYRQLPEEGLKFMVYLQKENIIDESGMPKERFSAEFPKEGPSILRIQQVVRGDSAAYFCASSPNNQPQHFGDGTRLSIL.